Listed here are 23 T cell receptor beta chains from one sample, sequenced in a study of cytotoxic CD8 clonotypes in ibrutinib-treated CLL. The protocol was immunoSEQ multiplex PCR, while the TCRdb copy is restricted to in-frame clones and leaves out a portion. The sample lists tens of thousands of clones, under 75% occurring once. The sample in question was PBMCs, obtained after 12 months of ibrutinib treatment. These TCRs come from a human donor with chronic lymphocytic leukemia.

The gene calls are TRBV28 and TRBJ2-7, with 11 bases that match TRBD1. This CDR3 is built from 16 residues. Germline V gene lookup returns CDR1 MDHEN and CDR2 SYDVKM. V lost 6 bases, J lost 3 bases, and 10 bases stayed unmatched. The CDR3, as DNA: TGTGCCAGCAGCCTGCCCCTAGGGACAGGGGGCTACGAGCAGTACTTC. The encoded protein is CASSLPLGTGGYEQYF.

The rearrangement links TRBV19 to TRBJ2-7, with D possibly being TRBD1 (6 bases). Trimming shortened V by 5 bases and J by 9 bases, and 23 bases separated the two germline ends. The CDR3 is made up of 15 amino acids. The V gene's germline CDR1 is LNHDA and CDR2 SQIVND (reference sequence). The CDR3: CASSLRLDRLFGQYF. The DNA of the CDR3 is TGTGCCAGTAGTCTCCGCCTCGACAGGCTTTTCGGGCAGTACTTC.

This clone has a handful of counts. The rearrangement uses TRBV30 and TRBJ1-2; tentative D call: TRBD1 (5 bases). CDR3 length: 19 residues. Deletions cut 0 bases from V and 2 bases from J, with 25 bases between. Germline V gives CDR1 GTSNPN, CDR2 SVGIG (reference sequence). The CDR3 bases are TGTGCCTGGAGTGTAATTTGGTGGCCGCAGGGAACTTCCAACTATGGCTACACCTTC. Protein: CAWSVIWWPQGTSNYGYTF.

The chain couples TRBV14 to TRBJ1-3; D unresolved. This CDR3 has 16 residues. Germline CDR1 is SGHDN and CDR2 is FVKESK. Trimming removed 4 bases at V and 0 bases at J, with 13 bases between. The CDR3 loop is CASSPTGRISGNTIYF. The CDR3 region has the DNA TGTGCCAGCAGCCCAACTGGCAGGATCTCTGGAAACACCATATATTTT.

The chain is built from TRBV5-1 and TRBJ2-5; D is unresolved. In germline, CDR1 is SGHRS, CDR2 YFSETQ. The length of the CDR3 is 13 residues. The germline V and J ends were trimmed by 0 bases and 3 bases, with 6 bases remaining between them. The CDR3 bases are TGCGCCAGCAGCTTGGACCCAGAAGAGACCCAGTACTTC. It translates to CASSLDPEETQYF.

The chain uses TRBV5-6 and TRBJ1-2; possible D gene TRBD1, 6 bases. The V and J ends lost 3 bases and 3 bases respectively, with 9 bases between them. Germline assignment: CDR1 SGHDT and CDR2 YYEEEE. There are 13 residues in the CDR3. The CDR3 here is CASSSDRDYGYTF. The CDR3 nucleotides are TGTGCCAGCAGCTCGGACAGAGACTATGGCTACACCTTC.

This clone was seen only a few times. The chain recombines TRBV27 with TRBJ1-3; D is perhaps TRBD1 (5 bases). CDR1 MNHEY and CDR2 SMNVEV come from the germline V gene (reference sequence). The germline V and J ends were trimmed by 6 bases and 3 bases, with 18 bases remaining between them. The CDR3 consists of 16 residues. The DNA for the CDR3 is TGTGCCAGCAGCCCCGGACCCAGGGTGTTTGGAAACACCATATATTTT. It specifies CASSPGPRVFGNTIYF.

The chain employs TRBV4-1 and TRBJ2-7, with 7 bases matching TRBD1. This CDR3 has 17 amino acids. The ends lost 0 bases at V and 1 base at J; junction bases unmatched: 9. Germline CDR1 reads MGHRA; CDR2 reads YSYEKL. This chain's CDR3 is CASSQESVGTASYEQYF. Here the CDR3 DNA reads TGCGCCAGCAGCCAAGAATCGGTTGGGACAGCGTCCTACGAGCAGTACTTC.

This clone came up a few times. The chain carries TRBV5-6 and TRBJ2-7, with TRBD1 matching over 8 bases. V shed 2 bases and J 6 bases; nucleotides not matched to a gene: 10. The germline gives CDR1 SGHDT, CDR2 YYEEEE. CDR3 length: 15 residues. The CDR3 region is CASSFGDRRLIEQYF. The CDR3 region has the DNA TGTGCCAGCAGCTTTGGGGACAGGCGTTTAATCGAGCAGTACTTC.

The V call is TRBV27, the J call TRBJ1-6; TRBD1 is a possible D gene (6 bases). V lost 1 base, J lost 7 bases, and 23 bases lay in between. CDR1 is MNHEY and CDR2 is SMNVEV in the germline V gene (reference sequence). CDR3 length equals 19 residues. The DNA of the CDR3 is TGTGCCAGCAGTTTATACCCCCCTCAGGGGTTTATCAGGAATTCACCCCTCCACTTT. This gives the protein CASSLYPPQGFIRNSPLHF.

This rearrangement joins TRBV7-3 to TRBJ2-5, with D perhaps TRBD1 (6 bases). The V end was cut by 2 bases, the J end by 2 bases, with 12 bases between. In germline, CDR1 is SGHTA, CDR2 FQGTGA. This CDR3 spans 15 amino acids. Here the CDR3 reads CASSLEGVVQETQYF. The CDR3 nucleotides read TGTGCCAGCAGCTTAGAGGGGGTAGTACAAGAGACCCAGTACTTC.

The rearrangement uses TRBV11-2 and TRBJ1-1; D gene uncertain. This CDR3 has 14 residues. Germline loops: CDR1 SGHAT, CDR2 FQNNGV. Trimming took 2 bases from V and 0 from J, leaving 7 bases between them. As DNA, the CDR3 is TGTGCCAGCAGCTTATGGCGGATGAACACTGAAGCTTTCTTT. The encoded protein is CASSLWRMNTEAFF.

The chain couples TRBV19 to TRBJ2-4; the match to TRBD1 covers 10 bases. Germline values: CDR1 LNHDA, CDR2 SQIVND (reference sequence). The junction had 20 bases not matched to a gene; V was cut back by 3 bases and J by 6 bases. The CDR3 is 20 amino acids. The CDR3 region has the DNA TGTGCCAGTAGTATCGTAGGGACAGGGGTGTTGGGACGAACCCTAAACATTCAGTACTTC. The encoded protein is CASSIVGTGVLGRTLNIQYF.

The gene calls are TRBV5-8 and TRBJ1-5, with TRBD1 matching 7 bases. This CDR3 has 16 amino acids. Germline loops: CDR1 SGHTS, CDR2 YDEGEE. The trim removed 4 bases at V and 1 base at J, leaving 8 bases unmatched. The CDR3, as DNA: TGTGCCAGCAGCCCAGCACAGGGGCTAAGCAATCAGCCCCAGCATTTT. It translates to CASSPAQGLSNQPQHF.

J is TRBJ1-2 and V is TRBV5-1, with D possibly matching TRBD1 (6 bases). This CDR3 is 14 amino acids long. Trimming removed 3 bases from V and 4 bases from J, with 13 bases in between. In germline, CDR1 is SGHRS, CDR2 YFSETQ. CDR3 DNA: TGCGCCAGCAGCTCGGGGGCTGGGGTCTATGGCTACACCTTC. Translating gives CASSSGAGVYGYTF. The full variable domain, with the rest looked up from reference TRBV5-1 and TRBJ1-2, is KAGVTQTPRYLIKTRGQQVTLSCSPISGHRSVSWYQQTPGQGLQFLFEYFSETQRNKGNFPGRFSGRQFSNSRSEMNVSTLELGDSALYLCASSSGAGVYGYTFGSGTRLTVV.

This clone showed up just a few times. The chain is built from TRBV19 and TRBJ2-7; D is unclear. The V and J ends lost 4 bases and 3 bases respectively, with 10 bases between them. This CDR3 is 13 amino acids long. CDR1 is LNHDA and CDR2 is SQIVND in the germline V gene (reference sequence). The CDR3 loop is CASSTRPYYEQYF. The CDR3 DNA reads as TGTGCCAGTAGTACGCGACCCTACTACGAGCAGTACTTC.

This clone was seen once. The V call is TRBV27, the J call TRBJ1-2, with 8 bases identical to TRBD1. V lost 7 bases, J lost 1 base, and 11 bases stayed unmatched. CDR3 length: 16 amino acids. CDR1 MNHEY and CDR2 SMNVEV come from the germline V gene (reference sequence). The CDR3 DNA follows: TGTGCCAGCACCCAATACCGGACAGGGAATAACTATGGCTACACCTTC. Its translation is CASTQYRTGNNYGYTF.

The chain recombines TRBV10-3 with TRBJ1-3; maybe TRBD1 (5 bases). From germline, CDR1 is ENHRY and CDR2 SYGVKD. V shed 2 bases and J shed 4 bases, with 18 bases lying between them. The CDR3 consists of 17 residues. The CDR3, as DNA: TGTGCCATCAGTGAGCGGGGTTCAGGGCCGGTCGGAAACACCATATATTTT. Its protein is CAISERGSGPVGNTIYF.

The V gene is TRBV27, the J gene TRBJ2-7; D is perhaps TRBD2 (6 bases). Germline lookup yields CDR1 MNHEY and CDR2 SMNVEV (reference sequence). Trimming removed 4 bases from V and 7 bases from J, with 17 bases in between. The CDR3 is 14 amino acids. CDR3 bases: TGTGCCAGCAGTTGGGCCGGGAGCGGTAGGGAGCAGTACTTC. As protein: CASSWAGSGREQYF.

This clone was observed a handful of times. This chain joins TRBV28 and TRBJ1-3; no clear D. Germline CDR1 is MDHEN and CDR2 is SYDVKM. The CDR3 totals 14 residues. Between the trimmed V and J ends, which lost 10 bases and 0 bases, there was a span of 13 bases. The CDR3, as DNA: TGTGCCACTACCTTCTTCCTCTCTGGAAACACCATATATTTT. It yields the protein CATTFFLSGNTIYF.

This chain links TRBV5-6 with TRBJ2-5, with 7 positions matching TRBD1. CDR1 and CDR2 from the germline V gene are SGHDT and YYEEEE. The CDR3 length is 17 residues. V was clipped by 4 bases and J by 4 bases; unmatched bases: 16. CDR3 in amino acids: CASSLMTGRGYGETQYF. DNA of the CDR3: TGTGCCAGCAGCCTAATGACAGGGAGAGGGTATGGAGAGACCCAGTACTTC.

Remarks on this clone: This sample includes further DNA sequences coding for the same CDR3. The chain is built from TRBV19 and TRBJ1-1; TRBD1 matches at 7 bases. Germline V CDR1 and CDR2: LNHDA, SQIVND (reference sequence). The trim removed 1 base at V and 2 bases at J, leaving 1 base unmatched. CDR3 size: 14 residues. The CDR3 region has the DNA TGTGCCAGTAGTATAGGACAGGGCAACACTGAAGCTTTCTTT. Its translation is CASSIGQGNTEAFF.

The V gene is TRBV19, the J gene TRBJ1-6; 8 bases agree with TRBD1. This CDR3 contains 15 residues. Germline loops: CDR1 LNHDA, CDR2 SQIVND (reference sequence). V was pared by 6 bases and J by 7 bases, with 8 bases of the junction left unmatched. CDR3 loop: CASSPGQGTNSPLHF. CDR3 sequence (DNA): TGTGCCAGTAGCCCCGGACAGGGAACCAATTCACCCCTCCACTTT.